These T cell receptor beta chains were read from a single sample in a study of blood T cell repertoires in COVID-19. Profiled with immunoSEQ multiplex PCR; TCRdb holds only in-frame clones, not every one. The table shows 200,000 to 250,000 clones, with about 88% occurring only once. The sample comprised peripheral blood. The receptor source for this set is a middle-aged woman who had recovered from COVID-19. CDR3s include the opening cysteine and the closing phenylalanine or tryptophan. D genes are given only for firm matches. Not all rows give a size; the values are once, few, many and, for expanded clones, a class.

.	TRBV6-1	.	TRBJ2-5	TGTGCCAGCAGTGACCTGAGGTGGCCTCAAGAGACCCAGTACTTC	CASSDLRWPQETQYF
once	TRBV15	.	TRBJ2-7	TGTGCCACCAGCAGGGGGGGAGAGCTATACGAGCAGTACTTC	CATSRGGELYEQYF
.	TRBV2	.	TRBJ2-2	TGTGCCAGCAGTGAAAATACAGGGCTTGACACCGGGGAGCTGTTTTTT	CASSENTGLDTGELFF
.	TRBV2	TRBD2	TRBJ2-3	TGTGCCAGCAGGGGGGGACTAGCGGGACCCACAGATACGCAGTATTTT	CASRGGLAGPTDTQYF
.	TRBV4-3	TRBD1	TRBJ2-7	TGCGCCAGCAGCCAAGATATTCCCCGGGGACAGTCTTTCTCCTACGAGCAGTACTTC	CASSQDIPRGQSFSYEQYF
.	TRBV6-2/TRBV6-3	.	TRBJ1-4	TGTGCCAGCAGTTTTGGCAGGGGCGCAACTAATGAAAAACTGTTTTTT	CASSFGRGATNEKLFF
.	TRBV7-2	.	TRBJ1-2	TGTGCCAGCAGCTTAAGGGAGCAGGGGCTATGGGGCTACACCTTC	CASSLREQGLWGYTF
.	TRBV6-1	TRBD2	TRBJ2-1	TGTGCCAGCAGTGAAGTAATGGGACTAGCAATTTCCAATGAGCAGTTCTTC	CASSEVMGLAISNEQFF
.	TRBV24-1	.	TRBJ2-7	TGTGCCTCTTGCCGGGATTTATGCTCCTACGAGCAGTACTTC	CASCRDLCSYEQYF
.	TRBV5-6	.	TRBJ1-1	TGTGCCAGCAGCCTTCCGGCCTCAAGGGGCACTGAAGCTTTCTTT	CASSLPASRGTEAFF